These 29 T cell receptor beta chains were all obtained from the same sample, sequenced in a study of regulatory T cells in long-lasting Graves disease. Combining iRepertoire HTBI primers with Arm-PCR of CDR3 regions, the authors built TCR beta libraries. Using its own MiXCR run on the multiplex PCR reads, TCRdb lists one record per CDR3 protein. The sample shows roughly 490,000 distinct CDR3 sequences, approximately 22% of them seen only once. Regarding time point: persistent/refractory GD, antithyroid drugs over 5 years with positive TRAb. The TCR library was prepared using RNA isolated from PBMCs. Sequencing used peripheral blood mononuclear cells (PBMCs), obtained when the disease was refractory, from a patient treated with antithyroid drugs. These receptors were collected from a female donor with Graves disease.

This clonotype was seen more than once but under ten times. The rearrangement joins TRBV6-1 to TRBJ2-7, with D possibly called TRBD1 or TRBD2 (5 bases each). V lost 4 bases and J lost 12, with 16 bases in between. Germline lookup yields CDR1 MNHNS and CDR2 SASEGT. This CDR3 contains 12 residues. The CDR3: CASSGRDGVMYF. CDR3 DNA sequence: TGTGCCAGCAGTGGCCGGGACGGCGTCATGTACTTC.

The V gene is TRBV27, the J gene TRBJ1-1; D ambiguous. With 2 bases removed from V and 5 bases from J, the gap between germline ends came to 15 bases. The CDR3 loop spans 15 amino acids. Germline assignment: CDR1 MNHEY and CDR2 SMNVEV (reference sequence). CDR3 in amino acids: CASSLMAPPGTEAFF. The CDR3 DNA follows: TGTGCCAGCAGTTTAATGGCCCCACCCGGGACTGAAGCTTTCTTT.

The chain recombines TRBV6-5 with TRBJ1-2; maybe TRBD1 (5 bases). In germline, CDR1 is MNHEY, CDR2 SVGAGI. The CDR3 consists of 16 residues. The V end was cut by 2 bases, the J end by 4 bases, with 17 bases between. CDR3: CASSYNRDFGGYGYTF. The CDR3 region has the DNA TGTGCCAGCAGTTACAATAGGGACTTCGGAGGCTATGGCTACACCTTC.

This clonotype was counted ten times or more. The chain combines TRBV20-1 with TRBJ2-7; D is tentatively TRBD1 or TRBD2 (5 bases each). Trimming took 0 bases from V and 6 from J, leaving 9 bases between them. Germline V gene lookup returns CDR1 DFQATT and CDR2 SNEGSKA (reference sequence). The CDR3 length is 12 residues. The CDR3 reads CSARDEGSEQYF. In nucleotides, the CDR3 is TGCAGTGCTAGAGATGAGGGGAGCGAGCAGTACTTC.

The gene calls are TRBV3-1 and TRBJ1-1; no firm D call. V lost 1 base and J 8 bases, leaving 14 bases between the germline ends. This CDR3 is 14 amino acids long. The germline CDR1 and CDR2 sequences are LGHDT and YNNKEL (reference sequence). This chain's CDR3 is CASSQGRREKEAFF. In nucleotides, the CDR3 is TGTGCCAGCAGCCAAGGCCGACGGGAAAAAGAAGCTTTCTTT.

This clonotype was recorded many times. This chain links TRBV2 with TRBJ1-1; 8 positions agree with TRBD1. CDR3 length: 14 amino acids. Germline V gene lookup returns CDR1 SNHLY and CDR2 FYNNEI. With V trimmed by 6 bases and J by 11 bases, 14 bases remained unmatched. As DNA, the CDR3 is TGTGCCAGCAGGGCCGGGACAGGAACCCTGCGGGCTTTCTTT. Its protein product is CASRAGTGTLRAFF. Drawing the rest from reference TRBV2 and TRBJ1-1, the complete variable domain is EPEVTQTPSHQVTQMGQEVILRCVPISNHLYFYWYRQILGQKVEFLVSFYNNEISEKSEIFDDQFSVERPDGSNFTLKIRSTKLEDSAMYFCASRAGTGTLRAFFGQGTRLTVV.

The sample holds a few counts of this clonotype. This chain links TRBV28 with TRBJ1-5, with D hard to call. Germline V gene lookup returns CDR1 MDHEN and CDR2 SYDVKM. The CDR3 totals 15 residues. Trimming took off 2 bases at V and 5 bases at J, with 13 bases between the two ends. CDR3 protein: CASSLHPGKDQPQHF. The CDR3 DNA reads TGTGCCAGCAGTTTACATCCGGGGAAGGATCAGCCCCAGCATTTT.

The chain employs TRBV19 and TRBJ1-1, with D possibly matching TRBD1 (6 bases). V lost 7 bases and J lost 1, with 16 bases in between. The CDR3 is 15 residues long. CDR1 LNHDA and CDR2 SQIVND come from the germline V gene (reference sequence). The CDR3 loop reads CASTARMTGNTEAFF. The CDR3 DNA reads as TGTGCCAGTACGGCCCGAATGACAGGGAACACTGAAGCTTTCTTT.

This clonotype was recorded at least ten times. The genes are TRBV20-1 and TRBJ1-6; a possible D gene is TRBD1 (5 bases). CDR3 length equals 11 residues. Germline lookup yields CDR1 DFQATT and CDR2 SNEGSKA (reference sequence). Trimming pared 4 bases from V and 12 bases from J, leaving 10 bases between. The CDR3 nucleotides are TGCAGTGCTACCAGGGTGGGACCCCTCCACTTT. Amino acid sequence: CSATRVGPLHF.

The chain uses TRBV7-2 and TRBJ1-5, with unresolved D. This CDR3 comprises 13 residues. Trimming stripped 1 base from V and 6 bases from J, with 7 bases between. In germline, CDR1 is SGHTA, CDR2 FQGNSA. The CDR3 DNA sequence: TGTGCCAGCAGCTTAGTGAATACTCAGCCCCAGCATTTT. The encoded protein is CASSLVNTQPQHF.

The sample holds a few counts of this clonotype. V usage is TRBV11-2 and J usage is TRBJ2-3; D is perhaps TRBD1 (6 bases). The germline V gene has CDR1 SGHAT and CDR2 FQNNGV. This CDR3 is built from 16 residues. The V gene lost 5 bases and the J gene lost 2 bases, with 17 bases spanning the gap. This CDR3 is CASSPRSGHLTDTQYF. CDR3 in DNA: TGTGCCAGCAGCCCCAGGTCGGGACATCTCACAGATACGCAGTATTTT.

Ten or more counts support this clonotype. The chain carries TRBV6-1 and TRBJ1-2; D not resolved. CDR1 and CDR2 (germline): MNHNS, SASEGT. V was trimmed by 7 bases and J by 4 bases, leaving 16 bases between them. The CDR3 contains 14 residues. The CDR3 here is CASTPSWQLYGYTF. In nucleotides, the CDR3 is TGTGCCAGCACCCCTTCATGGCAACTCTATGGCTACACCTTC.

The chain employs TRBV27 and TRBJ1-5, with D possibly matching TRBD1 (6 bases). Trimming removed 5 bases from V and 6 bases from J, with 17 bases in between. CDR1 MNHEY and CDR2 SMNVEV come from the germline V gene (reference sequence). This CDR3 region has 15 residues. The CDR3, as DNA: TGTGCCAGCAGTCCAGAGACAGGAATGATTCAGCCCCAGCATTTT. Translated, it gives CASSPETGMIQPQHF.

In the case of this clonotype: One end of the junction varies from germline; a read error may be responsible. The V gene is TRBV6-1, the J gene TRBJ1-2; D uncertain. The V gene's germline CDR1 is MNHNS and CDR2 SASEGT. The CDR3 has 14 amino acids. The CDR3 protein is CASLGGGIHYSYTF. The CDR3 coding sequence is TGTGCCAGCCTTGGAGGAGGTATTCACTATAGCTACACCTTC.

The rearrangement uses TRBV2 and TRBJ2-3, with 10 bases aligning to TRBD2. The trim removed 4 bases at V and 4 bases at J, leaving 5 bases unmatched. Germline assignment: CDR1 SNHLY and CDR2 FYNNEI. The CDR3 has 15 residues. The CDR3 loop is CASSGSGRSSDTQYF. DNA for the CDR3: TGTGCCAGCAGTGGTAGCGGGAGGAGTTCAGATACGCAGTATTTT.

This clonotype was recorded many times. This chain joins TRBV27 and TRBJ1-5; 7 bases fit TRBD1. Per the germline V gene, CDR1 is MNHEY and CDR2 is SMNVEV (reference sequence). V dropped 6 bases and J dropped 3; count of bases not matched to a gene: 5. CDR3 length equals 14 residues. CDR3 nucleotide sequence: TGTGCCAGCAGGAAGGACAGGTTCAATCAGCCCCAGCATTTT. This codes for CASRKDRFNQPQHF.

This clonotype has ten or more counts. The V gene is TRBV11-2, the J gene TRBJ2-5; TRBD1 or TRBD2 may be the D gene (5 bases each). Germline V gives CDR1 SGHAT, CDR2 FQNNGV. The length of the CDR3 is 16 residues. Trimming removed 2 bases from V and 2 bases from J, with 15 bases in between. CDR3 in DNA: TGTGCCAGCAGCTTACGAGGGGTTTTGCGGCAAGAGACCCAGTACTTC. It encodes CASSLRGVLRQETQYF. Drawing the rest from reference TRBV11-2 and TRBJ2-5, the complete variable domain is EAGVAQSPRYKIIEKRQSVAFWCNPISGHATLYWYQQILGQGPKLLIQFQNNGVVDDSQLPKDRFSAERLKGVDSTLKIQPAKLEDSAVYLCASSLRGVLRQETQYFGPGTRLLVL.

At least ten counts were recorded for this clonotype. This chain links TRBV11-3 with TRBJ1-6; D is ambiguous. The V gene lost 1 base and the J gene lost 7 bases, with 8 bases spanning the gap. CDR1 is SGHNT, CDR2 YENEEA, per germline. The CDR3 is 14 residues long. Here the CDR3 DNA reads TGTGCCAGCAGCTTAGGGAACGAGAATTCACCCCTCCACTTT. This gives the protein CASSLGNENSPLHF. Full variable domain (remainder filled in from reference TRBV11-3 and TRBJ1-6): EAGVVQSPRYKIIEKKQPVAFWCNPISGHNTLYWYLQNLGQGPELLIRYENEEAVDDSQLPKDRFSAERLKGVDSTLKIQPAELGDSAVYLCASSLGNENSPLHFGNGTRLTVT.

This clonotype was counted many times. V and J are TRBV28 and TRBJ1-1, with unresolved D. The germline CDR1 and CDR2 sequences are MDHEN and SYDVKM. V gave up 10 bases and J gave up 3 bases, with 6 bases separating them. There are 10 residues in the CDR3. This CDR3 reads CATEHTEAFF. CDR3 nucleotide sequence: TGTGCCACAGAGCACACTGAAGCTTTCTTT.

The table lists this clonotype with many counts. The chain joins TRBV28 to TRBJ2-2, with D tentatively TRBD1 (5 bases). The germline V gene encodes CDR1 MDHEN and CDR2 SYDVKM. V was clipped by 5 bases and J by 4 bases, with 17 bases between them. CDR3 length: 16 residues. This CDR3 reads CASSPSGSWITGELFF. The CDR3 nucleotides are TGTGCCAGCAGTCCTTCAGGGTCCTGGATCACCGGGGAGCTGTTTTTT.

This clonotype came up many times. This chain uses TRBV28 with TRBJ1-3; no firm D call. Germline V lookup: CDR1 MDHEN, CDR2 SYDVKM. This CDR3 is 17 amino acids long. The ends were cut back, 2 bases at V and 0 bases at J, with 14 bases in the middle. For the CDR3, the DNA is TGTGCCAGCAGTTTAGAGCTCCGAGACTACTCTGGAAACACCATATATTTT. This translates into CASSLELRDYSGNTIYF.

This clonotype was picked up a small number of times. The chain is built from TRBV19 and TRBJ1-1, with no clear D. This CDR3 region has 13 residues. Trimming shortened V by 6 bases and J by 4 bases, and 12 bases separated the two germline ends. Germline CDR1 and CDR2: LNHDA and SQIVND (reference sequence). In nucleotides, the CDR3 is TGTGCCAGTAGGCCAGGACCGGGCACTGAAGCTTTCTTT. Protein: CASRPGPGTEAFF.

This clonotype appeared a few times. The chain couples TRBV7-9 to TRBJ1-5, with no clear D. The CDR3 is 15 amino acids. V was trimmed by 1 base and J by 1 base, leaving 8 bases between them. Germline assignment: CDR1 SEHNR and CDR2 FQNEAQ (reference sequence). This CDR3 is CASSLGRLSNQPQHF. The CDR3, as DNA: TGTGCCAGCAGCTTAGGACGGTTAAGCAATCAGCCCCAGCATTTT.

This clonotype was counted at least ten times. This chain connects TRBV10-3 to TRBJ1-2; D gene uncertain. Trimming took off 0 bases at V and 8 bases at J, with 13 bases between the two ends. The CDR3 extends over 14 amino acids. CDR1 and CDR2 from the germline V gene are ENHRY and SYGVKD. DNA of the CDR3: TGTGCCATCAGTGAGTCTGACGTGTCGGGGGGCTACACCTTC. Translating gives CAISESDVSGGYTF.

A note on this clonotype: This may arise from a read error, as a much more abundant clone is one base away. The gene calls are TRBV28 and TRBJ1-6; the D is unclear. The CDR3 has 15 amino acids. Germline-derived CDR1 and CDR2 are MDHEN and SYDVKM. The CDR3 nucleotides read TGTGCCAGCAGTTTTGGCAGCTCCTATAATTCACCCCGCCACTTT. It translates to CASSFGSSYNSPRHF.

The CDR3 DNA reads as TGCAGCGGCCTCCTGGCGGGGGCGGGCGGGGAGCTGTTTTTT. It specifies CSGLLAGAGGELFF. The gene calls are TRBV29-1 and TRBJ2-2; possible D gene TRBD2, 7 bases. Germline V gene data show CDR1 as SQVTM and CDR2 as ANQGSEA. The CDR3 is 14 amino acids. The germline V and J ends were trimmed by 7 bases and 7 bases, with 19 bases remaining between them.

This clonotype has at least ten counts. This rearrangement joins TRBV12-5 to TRBJ1-2; 8 bases align to TRBD1. The CDR3 runs to 15 residues. Germline CDR1 LGHNT, CDR2 FRNRAP. J lost 2 bases, V lost 5 bases, and 7 bases had no gene match. The CDR3, as DNA: TGTGCTAGTGGTCCTTCAGGGGGCTGGAACTATGGCTACACCTTC. It specifies CASGPSGGWNYGYTF.

This clonotype was seen at least ten times. CDR3 nucleotide sequence: TGTGCCAGCAGCTTAGGTCCGGGGGCCGGGGAGCTGTTTTTT. Translation: CASSLGPGAGELFF. The chain employs TRBV7-9 and TRBJ2-2; possible D gene TRBD2, 6 bases. Germline lookup yields CDR1 SEHNR and CDR2 FQNEAQ (reference sequence). The V end lost 1 base, the J end lost 6 bases, and 9 bases lay between the germline ends. The CDR3 loop spans 14 amino acids.

There are many counts of this clonotype. The chain couples TRBV20-1 to TRBJ1-4; D not certain. The CDR3 is made up of 14 amino acids. Per germline, CDR1 DFQATT and CDR2 SNEGSKA (reference sequence). Trimming shortened V by 3 bases and J by 0 bases, and 8 bases separated the two germline ends. The CDR3 loop reads CSASPPATNEKLFF. The CDR3 coding sequence is TGCAGTGCTAGTCCCCCGGCAACTAATGAAAAACTGTTTTTT.